Presented here are 14 T cell receptor beta chains from one specimen sequenced in a study of tumor-infiltrating lymphocytes in oesophageal squamous cell carcinoma. TCRdb recomputed calls from the PCR reads with MiXCR, one row per CDR3 protein. The sample lists more than 3,000 distinct CDR3 sequences, approximately 19% occurring once. Sequencing was done on a sample of normal esophageal tissue next to the tumor. These receptors were collected from a male donor with esophageal squamous cell carcinoma.

This clonotype appeared many times. Germline and junction disagree at one end, which may indicate a read error. This chain joins TRBV6-2 or TRBV6-3 and TRBJ2-7; 7 bases are a match to TRBD1. CDR3 size: 15 residues. The V gene's germline CDR1 is MNHEY and CDR2 SVGEGT. Written as DNA, the CDR3 is TGTGCCAGCAGTTACACAGGGGATCTTTATTCACCCCTCCACTTC. Its protein product is CASSYTGDLYSPLHF.

Judged by abundance, this clonotype is medium-sized. The rearrangement links TRBV7-2 to TRBJ2-3, with D uncertain. V was trimmed by 1 base and J by 6 bases, leaving 17 bases between them. The CDR3 covers 16 residues. Germline CDR1 SGHTA, CDR2 FQGNSA. In nucleotides, the CDR3 is TGTGCCAGCAGCTTAGATTTATATGGGTCCTGGGATACGCAGTATTTT. It codes for CASSLDLYGSWDTQYF.

This clonotype has a count of ten or more. The chain combines TRBV7-3 with TRBJ2-7; 8 bases map to TRBD1. The CDR3 is 13 amino acids. The V segment lost 3 bases and the J segment 3 bases; nucleotides outside the gene matches: 1. Germline values: CDR1 SGHTA, CDR2 FQGTGA. The chain's CDR3 is CASSFGQGYEQYF. In DNA, the CDR3 is TGTGCCAGCAGCTTCGGACAGGGCTACGAGCAGTACTTC.

In its sample, this clonotype is medium-sized. This chain's CDR3 is CASRPGHQDSGANVLTF. CDR3 bases: TGTGCCAGCAGGCCGGGACACCAAGACTCTGGGGCCAACGTCCTGACTTTC. The chain carries TRBV11-3 and TRBJ2-6; the D gene is possibly TRBD1 (6 bases). The ends were cut back, 6 bases at V and 0 bases at J, with 15 bases in the middle. The CDR3 contains 17 residues. Germline CDR1 SGHNT, CDR2 YENEEA. The variable domain in full, completed from reference TRBV11-3 and TRBJ2-6, reads EAGVVQSPRYKIIEKKQPVAFWCNPISGHNTLYWYLQNLGQGPELLIRYENEEAVDDSQLPKDRFSAERLKGVDSTLKIQPAELGDSAVYLCASRPGHQDSGANVLTFGAGSRLTVL.

This clonotype was seen repeatedly, ten times or more. The V and J genes are TRBV12-3 or TRBV12-4 and TRBJ1-5; D possibly corresponds to TRBD1 (6 bases). This CDR3 is built from 15 residues. Trimming left V 3 bases short and J 3 bases short, with 12 bases between. CDR3 residues: CASSLSGADNQPQHF. As DNA, the CDR3 is TGTGCCAGCAGTTTGTCAGGGGCCGACAATCAGCCCCAGCATTTT.

In its sample, this clonotype was seen many times. The rearrangement links TRBV6-1 to TRBJ1-5; a weak D match, TRBD1 (6 bases). Trimming pared 6 bases from V and 6 bases from J, leaving 15 bases between. The CDR3 totals 14 residues. From germline, CDR1 is MNHNS and CDR2 SASEGT. CDR3 protein: CASRGAGEVQPQHF. For the CDR3, the DNA is TGTGCCAGCAGGGGAGCAGGGGAGGTTCAGCCCCAGCATTTT.

At least ten counts were recorded for this clonotype. The J gene is TRBJ2-5, the V gene TRBV27, with TRBD1 matching over 8 bases. Losses at the gene ends were 5 bases for V and 7 bases for J; bases not matched to a gene: 9. Germline assignment: CDR1 MNHEY and CDR2 SMNVEV (reference sequence). This CDR3 has 14 amino acids. CDR3 protein: CASSPGTGIRTQYF. DNA for the CDR3: TGTGCCAGCAGTCCCGGGACAGGTATACGGACCCAGTACTTC.

V and J are TRBV5-6 and TRBJ1-1; the D gene is possibly TRBD1 (5 bases). The better agreement between TRBJ1-3 and the DNA end casts doubt on the J call. CDR3 length: 14 amino acids. Per the germline V gene, CDR1 is SGHDT and CDR2 is YYEEEE. CDR3: CASSPDNSGNTIYF. CDR3 coding DNA: TGTGCCAGCAGCCCGGACAACTCTGGAAACACCATATATTTT.

Concerning this clonotype itself: This could be a read error, since a much larger clone is one nucleotide away. This rearrangement joins TRBV6-2 or TRBV6-3 to TRBJ1-2, with D perhaps matching TRBD1 (5 bases). The CDR3 is made up of 17 amino acids. The V end lost 6 bases, the J end lost 9 bases, and 29 bases lay between the germline ends. Germline CDR1 and CDR2: MNHEY and SVGEGT. As DNA, the CDR3 is TGTGCCAGCAGCGAGGACAATTGGCTCGGGAATCTCAGCTGCTACACCTTC. This translates into CASSEDNWLGNLSCYTF.

In this sample, this clonotype turned up many times. A read error is likely, as this CDR3 ends without the conserved phenylalanine or tryptophan. Because the CDR3's place on the DNA is in doubt, the DNA is left out and the CDR3 is given as listed by TCRdb. The rearrangement joins TRBV6-1 to TRBJ2-6; TRBD2, the D gene given by the table, was not confirmed from the DNA. The CDR3 has 8 amino acids, counting both end residues. CDR1 and CDR2 from the germline V gene are MNHNS and SASEGT. The CDR3 loop reads CASSLSSL.

This clonotype was seen repeatedly, ten times or more. CDR3 coding DNA: TGTGCCAGCAGCCTGACGTACCAAGAGACCCAGTACTTC. As protein: CASSLTYQETQYF. This chain connects TRBV11-2 to TRBJ2-5; D gene ambiguous. Trimming left V 5 bases short and J 0 bases short, with 7 bases between. Per the germline V gene, CDR1 is SGHAT and CDR2 is FQNNGV. CDR3 length equals 13 residues.

This clonotype was seen ten or more times. V and J are TRBV11-3 and TRBJ2-5; 8 nucleotides line up with TRBD1. The CDR3 is made up of 15 amino acids. CDR1 and CDR2 from the germline V gene are SGHNT and YENEEA. V shed 5 bases, J shed 1 base, and the junction held 6 bases outside the gene matches. CDR3 sequence reads: CASSLLTGGQETQYF. The CDR3 nucleotides are TGTGCCAGCAGCCTCCTAACAGGGGGCCAAGAGACCCAGTACTTC. The full variable domain, completed using reference TRBV11-3 and TRBJ2-5, is EAGVVQSPRYKIIEKKQPVAFWCNPISGHNTLYWYLQNLGQGPELLIRYENEEAVDDSQLPKDRFSAERLKGVDSTLKIQPAELGDSAVYLCASSLLTGGQETQYFGPGTRLLVL.

This clonotype turned up a few times. The chain carries TRBV6-6 and TRBJ1-2; D may be TRBD1 (5 bases). Trimming pared 2 bases from V and 2 bases from J, leaving 9 bases between. CDR1 and CDR2 (germline): MNHNY, SVGAGI (reference sequence). The CDR3 is made up of 14 amino acids. The CDR3 nucleotides are TGTGCCAGCAGTTACATACCAGGGAACTATGGCTACACCTTC. It translates to CASSYIPGNYGYTF.

By share of the sample, this clonotype is medium-sized. The rearrangement uses TRBV7-3 and TRBJ2-5; no reliable D call. V lost 2 bases and J lost 2, with 9 bases in between. CDR1 is SGHTA, CDR2 FQGTGA, per germline. The CDR3 loop spans 14 amino acids. CDR3 nucleotide sequence: TGTGCCAGCAGCTTAGGATGGAAGCAAGAGACCCAGTACTTC. The encoded protein is CASSLGWKQETQYF.